This T cell receptor (beta chain) was found in a study of T cells in Graves' hyperthyroidism and ophthalmopathy. Findings of the study overall: The model made its ophthalmopathy prediction, and onset followed a median about 6 months later. In the blood, most expanded thyroid clonotypes above 0.001 appeared as well.

Per germline, CDR1 LGHDT and CDR2 YNNKEL (reference sequence). This CDR3 region has 12 residues. This clonotype came up many times. The antigen is unknown. The junction shows a germline mismatch at one end, possibly a read error. TCR beta CDR3 sequences were amplified from RNA transcripts. The HTBI primer set drove a first-round RT-PCR of the TCR CDR3. MiXCR, run by TCRdb on the multiplex PCR reads, gives a single entry per CDR3 protein. The table has about 600,000 distinct CDR3 sequences, approximately 15% seen once. The TCR sequence derives from a woman aged 18-35 years with Graves' ophthalmopathy. V is TRBV3-1 and J is TRBJ1-2; unclear D gene. The source material was blood. The CDR3 spells CASSQVDGRISF. The CDR3 nucleotides read TGTGCCAGCAGCCAAGTGGACGGCAGGATCTCCTTC.